The source of this TCR beta chain is a study of blood T cell repertoires in COVID-19. As for the study in general: T cells, B-cell-depleted T cells, or PBMCs supplied cDNA or gDNA.

Germline assignment: CDR1 SGHKS and CDR2 YYEKEE (reference sequence). Trimming took off 0 bases at V and 0 bases at J, with 9 bases between the two ends. This CDR3 is built from 15 residues. Authors' analysis steps: Estimation of nucleated cell counts was performed using reference gene primer amplification. The repertoire was sequenced with immunoSEQ multiplex PCR; TCRdb's copy has only in-frame clones and lacks some. V, J and clone size reflect that table, while D and trimming were determined from the DNA. The table shows some 71,000 clones, with 84% occurring only once. The chain combines TRBV5-5 with TRBJ1-2; no clear D gene. Sequenced input: peripheral blood. The sequence was obtained from a woman aged 50 to 65 with acute or convalescent COVID-19. In nucleotides, the CDR3 is TGTGCCAGCAGCTTGGTCGGGAGAACTAACTATGGCTACACCTTC. This sequence encodes CASSLVGRTNYGYTF.